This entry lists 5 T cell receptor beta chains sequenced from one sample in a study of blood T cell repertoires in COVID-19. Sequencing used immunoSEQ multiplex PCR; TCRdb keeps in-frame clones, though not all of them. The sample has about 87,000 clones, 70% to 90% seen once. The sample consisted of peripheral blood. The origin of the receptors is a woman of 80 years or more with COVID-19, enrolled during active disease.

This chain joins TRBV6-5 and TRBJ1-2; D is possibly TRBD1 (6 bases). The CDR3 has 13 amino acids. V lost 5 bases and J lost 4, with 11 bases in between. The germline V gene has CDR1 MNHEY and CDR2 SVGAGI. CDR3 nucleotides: TGTGCCAGCAGTCTGACAGGCGGCTATGGCTACACCTTC. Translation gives CASSLTGGYGYTF.

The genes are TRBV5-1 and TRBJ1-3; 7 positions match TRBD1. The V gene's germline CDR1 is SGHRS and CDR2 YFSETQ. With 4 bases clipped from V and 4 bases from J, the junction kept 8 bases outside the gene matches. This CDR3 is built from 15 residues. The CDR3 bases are TGCGCCAGCAGCCCCAGGACAGGATCCGGAAACACCATATATTTT. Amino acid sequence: CASSPRTGSGNTIYF.

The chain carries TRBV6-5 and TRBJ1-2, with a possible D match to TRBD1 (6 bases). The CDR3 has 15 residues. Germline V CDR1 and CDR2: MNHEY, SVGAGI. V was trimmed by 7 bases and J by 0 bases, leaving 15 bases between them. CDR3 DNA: TGTGCCAGCACCCCCGACAGGAGATCTAACTATGGCTACACCTTC. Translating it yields CASTPDRRSNYGYTF.

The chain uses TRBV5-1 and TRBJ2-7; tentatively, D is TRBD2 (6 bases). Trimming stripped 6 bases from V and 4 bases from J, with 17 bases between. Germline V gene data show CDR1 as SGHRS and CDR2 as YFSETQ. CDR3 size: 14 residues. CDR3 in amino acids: CASKKSRDSYEQYF. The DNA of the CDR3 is TGCGCCAGCAAGAAATCCCGGGACTCGTACGAGCAGTACTTC.

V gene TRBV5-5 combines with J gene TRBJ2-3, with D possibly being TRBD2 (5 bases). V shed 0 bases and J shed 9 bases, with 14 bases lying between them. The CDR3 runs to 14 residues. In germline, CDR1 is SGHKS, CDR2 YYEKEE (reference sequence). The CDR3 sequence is CASSLAGVVITQYF. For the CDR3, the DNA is TGTGCCAGCAGCTTGGCCGGGGTGGTTATCACGCAGTATTTT.